These 3 T cell receptor beta chains came from one sample sequenced in a study of monozygotic twins with cystic fibrosis. Produced via immunoSEQ multiplex PCR; TCRdb's table is partial and in-frame only. This repertoire shows about 14,000 clones, 90% to 95% found once; its top ten account for around 9%. Input material: blood. The receptors were gathered from a girl aged 2-10 years with cystic fibrosis.

The chain carries TRBV5-4 and TRBJ2-5; D may correspond to TRBD1 or TRBD2 (6 bases each). CDR1 is SGHNT, CDR2 YYREEE, per germline (reference sequence). CDR3 length equals 16 residues. V lost 4 bases and J 4 bases, leaving 20 bases between the germline ends. The DNA of the CDR3 is TGTGCCAGCAGCACAAAGGCTAGGGGGGAAGGAGAGACCCAGTACTTC. Translated: CASSTKARGEGETQYF.

This chain connects TRBV30 to TRBJ1-2; 7 bases align to TRBD1. The CDR3 consists of 11 residues. Germline values: CDR1 GTSNPN, CDR2 SVGIG (reference sequence). CDR3 nucleotides: TGTGCTTCGACAGGGTTTTATGGCTACACCTTC. Protein: CASTGFYGYTF.

The rearrangement links TRBV6-5 to TRBJ1-4; D is unresolved. V gave up 1 base and J gave up 2 bases, with 11 bases separating them. CDR1 and CDR2 (germline): MNHEY, SVGAGI. This CDR3 region has 16 residues. In DNA form, the CDR3 reads TGTGCCAGCAGTTACTTCTCGACACTTACTAATGAAAAACTGTTTTTT. It encodes CASSYFSTLTNEKLFF.